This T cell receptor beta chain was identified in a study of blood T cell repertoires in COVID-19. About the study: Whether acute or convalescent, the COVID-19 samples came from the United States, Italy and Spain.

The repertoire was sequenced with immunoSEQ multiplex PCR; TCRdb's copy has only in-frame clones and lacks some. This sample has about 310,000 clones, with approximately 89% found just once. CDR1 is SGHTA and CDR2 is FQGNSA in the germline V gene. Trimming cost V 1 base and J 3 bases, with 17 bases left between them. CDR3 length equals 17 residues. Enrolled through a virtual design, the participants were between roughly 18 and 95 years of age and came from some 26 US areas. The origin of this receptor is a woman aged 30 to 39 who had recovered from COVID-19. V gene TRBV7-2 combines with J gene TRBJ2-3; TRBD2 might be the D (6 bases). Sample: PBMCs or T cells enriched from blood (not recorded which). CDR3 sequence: CASSLVRGSSETDTQYF. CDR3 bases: TGTGCCAGCAGCTTAGTTAGGGGCTCTAGCGAGACAGATACGCAGTATTTT.